The 16 T cell receptor beta chains listed next were all sequenced from one sample in a study of shared clonotypes between healthy human individuals. The table came from immunoSEQ multiplex PCR; TCRdb's copy has only in-frame clones and leaves some out. The sample holds about 2.4 million clones, over 85% seen once. The sequencing input was naive CD4+ T cells from PBMCs. Subset: CD45RA+ positively selected. These receptors originate from a man aged 18 to 30 in good health. Some clones in this sample may be carry-over from other donors' samples.

V is TRBV29-1 and J is TRBJ2-6; D gene uncertain. The CDR3 totals 14 residues. The V gene lost 3 bases and the J gene lost 2 bases, with 8 bases spanning the gap. Germline-derived CDR1 and CDR2 are SQVTM and ANQGSEA. CDR3: CSVEFGPGANVLTF. CDR3 coding DNA: TGCAGCGTTGAGTTCGGCCCTGGGGCCAACGTCCTGACTTTC. The full variable domain, its missing parts supplied by reference TRBV29-1 and TRBJ2-6, is SAVISQKPSRDICQRGTSLTIQCQVDSQVTMMFWYRQQPGQSLTLIATANQGSEATYESGFVIDKFPISRPNLTFSTLTVSNMSPEDSSIYLCSVEFGPGANVLTFGAGSRLTVL.

Note on this clone: The sample contains more than one DNA sequence encoding this CDR3. The chain uses TRBV5-4 and TRBJ1-4; possibly TRBD1 for D (5 bases). The V end was cut by 0 bases, the J end by 2 bases, with 8 bases between. The CDR3 runs 15 residues. Per the germline V gene, CDR1 is SGHNT and CDR2 is YYREEE (reference sequence). The DNA for the CDR3 is TGTGCCAGCAGCTTGGTCGGGGCGACTAATGAAAAACTGTTTTTT. It yields the protein CASSLVGATNEKLFF.

This chain joins TRBV11-2 and TRBJ2-3; maybe TRBD2 (6 bases). Per germline, CDR1 SGHAT and CDR2 FQNNGV. The germline V and J ends were trimmed by 1 base and 2 bases, with 16 bases remaining between them. This CDR3 has 17 amino acids. The CDR3 loop reads CASSLAGGRRFTDTQYF. The CDR3 region has the DNA TGTGCCAGCAGCTTAGCCGGGGGACGGAGGTTCACAGATACGCAGTATTTT.

The chain links TRBV6-5 to TRBJ1-4; D remains unclear. V lost 2 bases and J 0 bases, leaving 10 bases between the germline ends. Per the germline V gene, CDR1 is MNHEY and CDR2 is SVGAGI. The CDR3 runs 16 residues. The chain's CDR3 is CASSYMSGPTNEKLFF. The CDR3 nucleotides read TGTGCCAGCAGTTACATGAGCGGACCAACTAATGAAAAACTGTTTTTT.

The chain recombines TRBV7-3 with TRBJ2-3; TRBD2 matches 9 bases. The CDR3 covers 17 residues. Germline values: CDR1 SGHTA, CDR2 FQGTGA. V shed 5 bases and J 5 bases; nucleotides not matched to a gene: 14. The CDR3 here is CASSPGWSSGSGDTQYF. CDR3 nucleotides: TGTGCCAGCAGCCCCGGGTGGAGTAGCGGGAGTGGAGATACGCAGTATTTT.

About this clone itself: The same CDR3 can be traced to other DNA sequences in this sample. V gene TRBV5-1 combines with J gene TRBJ2-7; D is ambiguous. V was trimmed by 1 base and J by 2 bases, leaving 4 bases between them. Germline-derived CDR1 and CDR2 are SGHRS and YFSETQ. The CDR3 contains 12 residues. The CDR3 reads CASSLNTYEQYF. The CDR3 DNA reads TGCGCCAGCAGCTTGAATACCTACGAGCAGTACTTC.

The genes are TRBV7-2 and TRBJ2-4; D is undetermined. Trimming took off 3 bases at V and 9 bases at J, with 12 bases between the two ends. Germline V gives CDR1 SGHTA, CDR2 FQGNSA. The CDR3 is made up of 13 amino acids. The CDR3 region has the DNA TGTGCCAGCAGCTTCGGTGTTGGATCCATTCAGTACTTC. Translating gives CASSFGVGSIQYF.

The rearrangement uses TRBV7-9 and TRBJ2-3, with D tentatively TRBD2 (5 bases). The CDR3 loop spans 14 amino acids. Between the trimmed V and J ends, which lost 1 base and 6 bases, there was a span of 11 bases. Germline CDR1 is SEHNR and CDR2 is FQNEAQ (reference sequence). The CDR3 sequence: CASSLGSGMDTQYF. In DNA form, the CDR3 reads TGTGCCAGCAGCTTAGGTTCCGGGATGGATACGCAGTATTTT.

The V gene is TRBV28, the J gene TRBJ2-7; the D gene is possibly TRBD1 (6 bases). The germline V and J ends were trimmed by 5 bases and 0 bases, with 11 bases remaining between them. This CDR3 comprises 14 residues. In germline, CDR1 is MDHEN, CDR2 SYDVKM. In DNA form, the CDR3 reads TGTGCCAGCAGTCAACAGGGACCCTCCTACGAGCAGTACTTC. This codes for CASSQQGPSYEQYF.

The chain recombines TRBV6-6 with TRBJ2-3; no reliable D call. Germline CDR1 reads MNHNY; CDR2 reads SVGAGI (reference sequence). This CDR3 contains 14 residues. Trimming stripped 2 bases from V and 4 bases from J, with 10 bases between. The CDR3 sequence: CASSYGSQADTQYF. In nucleotides, the CDR3 is TGTGCCAGCAGTTACGGTAGCCAGGCAGATACGCAGTATTTT.

This clone showed up just once. The chain uses TRBV6-1 and TRBJ2-7; 9 bases match TRBD2. This CDR3 region has 14 residues. Germline V lookup: CDR1 MNHNS, CDR2 SASEGT. The CDR3 here is CVITSGGTNYEQYF. CDR3 nucleotides: TGTGTCATCACGAGCGGGGGGACAAATTACGAGCAGTACTTC.

This clone was detected once. V gene TRBV5-1 combines with J gene TRBJ2-7; 8 positions match TRBD1. V lost 7 bases and J lost 5; bases outside the gene matches: 8. Germline lookup yields CDR1 SGHRS and CDR2 YFSETQ. The CDR3 is 13 residues long. Here the CDR3 DNA reads TGCGCCAGCGGACGGACAGGGTTAGACGAGCAGTACTTC. Encoded protein: CASGRTGLDEQYF.

The V and J genes are TRBV6-5 and TRBJ2-4; D unclear. Looked up from germline, CDR1 is MNHEY and CDR2 is SVGAGI. The CDR3 loop spans 15 amino acids. V was trimmed by 2 bases and J by 4 bases, leaving 12 bases between them. In DNA, the CDR3 is TGTGCCAGCAGTTACCGGAACACAGCAAAAAACATTCAGTACTTC. This encodes CASSYRNTAKNIQYF.

Regarding this clone: A read error may produce the germline difference seen at one junction end. The chain links TRBV6-6 to TRBJ2-7; 11 bases are shared with TRBD2. Germline loops: CDR1 MNHNY, CDR2 SVGAGI (reference sequence). The CDR3 spans 16 residues. CDR3 protein: CASSSPGLAGSHEQYF. DNA for the CDR3: TGTGCCAGCAGTTCCCCAGGACTAGCGGGCTCCCACGAGCAGTACTTC.

The chain uses TRBV27 and TRBJ1-5; perhaps TRBD1 as D (5 bases). Trimming took 6 bases from V and 1 from J, leaving 7 bases between them. The CDR3 extends over 13 amino acids. The V gene's germline CDR1 is MNHEY and CDR2 SMNVEV (reference sequence). CDR3 in DNA: TGTGCCAGCAGAGACAGCAGCAATCAGCCCCAGCATTTT. Its protein product is CASRDSSNQPQHF.

The chain employs TRBV5-4 and TRBJ1-2; D is perhaps TRBD1 (5 bases). The CDR3 spans 14 residues. V dropped 4 bases and J dropped 8 bases, with 18 bases sitting between them. Germline values: CDR1 SGHNT, CDR2 YYREEE (reference sequence). CDR3 protein: CASSRQTDMSGYTF. In DNA, the CDR3 is TGTGCCAGCAGCCGACAGACAGATATGTCGGGCTACACCTTC.